This TCR beta chain appears in the sequencing data of a study of blood T cell repertoires in COVID-19. At the level of the study: Samples taken during acute and convalescent COVID-19 were collected in the United States, Italy and Spain. Sample material is recorded as cDNA or gDNA derived from T cells, B-cell-depleted T cells, or PBMCs.

Enrolment of Seattle patients took place during active infection, and they were followed longitudinally. Original processing notes: It was from reference gene primer amplification that nucleated cell counts were estimated. Sequencing used immunoSEQ multiplex PCR; TCRdb keeps in-frame clones, though not all of them. That table furnishes V, J and clone size, whereas the DNA furnished D and trimming. The sample has 200,000 to 250,000 clones, almost 85% seen once. The TCR originated in an older woman with COVID-19, enrolled during active disease. The sequencing sample was made of peripheral blood.

The CDR3 here is CASTHTDTQYF. Written as DNA, the CDR3 is TGTGCCAGCACCCACACAGATACGCAGTATTTT. This chain connects TRBV6-5 to TRBJ2-3; D unresolved. This CDR3 region has 11 residues. Trimming removed 7 bases from V and 2 bases from J, with 4 bases in between. Germline V gene sequence: CDR1 MNHEY, CDR2 SVGAGI.